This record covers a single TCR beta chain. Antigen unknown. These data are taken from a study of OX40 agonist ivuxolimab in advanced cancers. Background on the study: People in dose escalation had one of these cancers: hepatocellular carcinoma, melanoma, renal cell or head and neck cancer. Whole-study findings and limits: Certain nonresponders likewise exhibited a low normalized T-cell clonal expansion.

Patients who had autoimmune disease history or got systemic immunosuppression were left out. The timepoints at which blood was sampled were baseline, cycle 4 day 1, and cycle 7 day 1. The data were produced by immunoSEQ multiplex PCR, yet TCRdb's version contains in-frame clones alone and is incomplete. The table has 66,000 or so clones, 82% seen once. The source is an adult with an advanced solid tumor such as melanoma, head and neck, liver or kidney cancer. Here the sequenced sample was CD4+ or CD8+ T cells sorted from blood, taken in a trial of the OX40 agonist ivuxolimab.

The CDR3 bases are TGTGCCAGCAGGGAGAGCACAGATACGCAGTATTTT. It codes for CASRESTDTQYF. The chain recombines TRBV2 with TRBJ2-3, with D uncertain. This CDR3 contains 12 residues. Trimming took off 6 bases at V and 0 bases at J, with 4 bases between the two ends. Germline V gives CDR1 SNHLY, CDR2 FYNNEI.